One sample yielded the 20 T cell receptor beta chains listed below, sequenced in a study of graft-versus-host responses after intestinal transplantation. TCRdb's copy holds only in-frame clones and misses some; the assay was immunoSEQ multiplex PCR. The data contain about 100,000 clones, approximately 84% of them singletons. Their recognized antigens are unknown. The sequenced sample was unstimulated CD4+ T cells sorted from spleen or lymph node cells, obtained before transplant. These receptors all come from a human donor who was the organ donor for an intestinal transplant.

V usage is TRBV7-9 and J usage is TRBJ1-2, with D possibly being TRBD1 (6 bases). CDR3 size: 14 residues. Between the trimmed V and J ends, which lost 0 bases and 6 bases, there was a span of 11 bases. Germline V gene data show CDR1 as SEHNR and CDR2 as FQNEAQ (reference sequence). CDR3 DNA: TGTGCCAGCAGCTTAGCGGCGGGGGGCGATGGCTACACCTTC. It specifies CASSLAAGGDGYTF.

V and J are TRBV5-1 and TRBJ1-1, with a weak D call TRBD1 (6 bases). V was clipped by 1 base and J by 10 bases, with 17 bases between them. CDR1 and CDR2 (germline): SGHRS, YFSETQ. The CDR3 length is 14 residues. DNA of the CDR3: TGCGCCAGCAGCTTGACCCCCAGGGGTCAGGTAGCTTTCTTT. Encoded protein: CASSLTPRGQVAFF.

This chain connects TRBV18 to TRBJ1-2; perhaps TRBD1 as D (6 bases). This CDR3 region has 16 residues. Germline-derived CDR1 and CDR2 are KGHSH and LQKENI. Trimming removed 1 base from V and 1 base from J, with 13 bases in between. CDR3 loop: CASSPRDTAGNYGYTF. DNA for the CDR3: TGTGCCAGCTCACCACGGGACACGGCGGGTAACTATGGCTACACCTTC. Drawing the rest from reference TRBV18 and TRBJ1-2, the complete variable domain is NAGVMQNPRHLVRRRGQEARLRCSPMKGHSHVYWYRQLPEEGLKFMVYLQKENIIDESGMPKERFSAEFPKEGPSILRIQQVVRGDSAAYFCASSPRDTAGNYGYTFGSGTRLTVV.

V gene TRBV7-2 combines with J gene TRBJ2-5; 14 bases align to TRBD2. The CDR3 is made up of 16 amino acids. J was trimmed by 5 bases and V by 5 bases; bases with no gene match: 7. Germline V gene sequence: CDR1 SGHTA, CDR2 FQGNSA. The CDR3 sequence is CASSRGLAGARETQYF. Written as DNA, the CDR3 is TGTGCCAGCAGCCGGGGACTAGCGGGGGCGAGGGAGACCCAGTACTTC.

This clone showed up just a few times. The chain is built from TRBV5-1 and TRBJ2-1; TRBD1 aligns across 11 bases. The CDR3 length is 15 residues. The V segment lost 4 bases and the J segment 8 bases; nucleotides outside the gene matches: 8. CDR1 SGHRS and CDR2 YFSETQ come from the germline V gene. CDR3 sequence (DNA): TGCGCCAGCAGCCGCCGGGACAGGGGGATAGATGAGCAGTTCTTC. Translated, it gives CASSRRDRGIDEQFF.

The rearrangement joins TRBV7-6 to TRBJ2-7; TRBD1 matches at 7 bases. Germline V CDR1 and CDR2: SGHVS, FNYEAQ. With V trimmed by 5 bases and J by 2 bases, 6 bases remained unmatched. The CDR3 has 14 amino acids. CDR3 region: CASSPRQGTYEQYF. The DNA of the CDR3 is TGTGCCAGCAGCCCCCGACAGGGAACCTACGAGCAGTACTTC.

The rearrangement links TRBV28 to TRBJ1-3, with 7 bases lining up with TRBD1. The CDR3 covers 13 residues. CDR1 and CDR2 (germline): MDHEN, SYDVKM. Trimming cost V 7 bases and J 7 bases; bases outside gene matches: 7. CDR3 sequence (DNA): TGTGCCAGCAACAGCAGGGGGTTGAACACCATATATTTT. Protein sequence: CASNSRGLNTIYF.

The chain has TRBV19 and TRBJ2-1; 7 bases agree with TRBD2. The CDR3 loop spans 15 amino acids. The V and J ends lost 5 bases and 5 bases, in that order; junction bases with no gene match: 9. Germline CDR1 LNHDA, CDR2 SQIVND (reference sequence). The CDR3 bases are TGTGCCAGTAGTTGGGAGGGGATCCCGAACAATGAGCAGTTCTTC. It translates to CASSWEGIPNNEQFF.

This chain uses TRBV14 with TRBJ1-2; D is undetermined. Trimming left V 0 bases short and J 0 bases short, with 11 bases between. CDR3 length: 16 amino acids. Germline CDR1 reads SGHDN; CDR2 reads FVKESK. The CDR3 spells CASSQELGRANYGYTF. CDR3 nucleotides: TGTGCCAGCAGCCAAGAATTGGGGAGAGCTAACTATGGCTACACCTTC.

This clone has only one observation. The chain employs TRBV6-1 and TRBJ1-5, with TRBD1 matching 7 bases. There are 14 residues in the CDR3. Germline V gene data show CDR1 as MNHNS and CDR2 as SASEGT. Trimming at V came to 6 bases and at J to 3 bases, leaving 5 bases not matched to a gene. The CDR3: CASRETGNNQPQHF. As DNA, the CDR3 is TGTGCCAGCAGGGAGACAGGGAACAATCAGCCCCAGCATTTT.

The rearrangement links TRBV5-1 to TRBJ2-5, with 7 bases lining up with TRBD2. Germline CDR1 is SGHRS and CDR2 is YFSETQ. The CDR3 consists of 14 residues. V was clipped by 4 bases and J by 2 bases; unmatched bases: 5. The CDR3 DNA is TGCGCCAGCAGCCGCACGGGGGGACAAGAGACCCAGTACTTC. As protein: CASSRTGGQETQYF.

This chain links TRBV6-6 with TRBJ1-1; D is uncertain. CDR1 is MNHNY, CDR2 SVGAGI, per germline (reference sequence). The CDR3 is made up of 13 amino acids. The germline V and J ends were trimmed by 0 bases and 4 bases, with 6 bases remaining between them. In DNA, the CDR3 is TGTGCCAGCAGTTACTCGAAGGGCACTGAAGCTTTCTTT. Protein: CASSYSKGTEAFF.

The chain employs TRBV2 and TRBJ1-1; D call uncertain. Germline CDR1 and CDR2: SNHLY and FYNNEI. CDR3 size: 12 residues. V was clipped by 1 base and J by 6 bases, with 6 bases between them. The CDR3 DNA is TGTGCCAGCAGTGAAGAACTCGCTGAAGCTTTCTTT. The encoded protein is CASSEELAEAFF.

Remarks on this clone: Its ends do not fully match the called genes, so a read error is possible. The sample has other DNA sequences that encode this CDR3 too. The chain joins TRBV6-1 to TRBJ2-1; D call uncertain. Germline V lookup: CDR1 MNHNS, CDR2 SASEGT. The CDR3 runs 12 residues. CDR3 DNA: TGTGCTAGCAGTGAAGCTCCGGGCGAGCAGTTCTTC. It is translated as CASSEAPGEQFF.

This clone was seen only a few times. The chain links TRBV2 to TRBJ2-5, with D tentatively TRBD2 (6 bases). V was pared by 8 bases and J by 3 bases, with 22 bases between. The CDR3 has 16 residues. The germline gives CDR1 SNHLY, CDR2 FYNNEI. CDR3 protein: CASRLDGGSAKETQYF. The DNA of the CDR3 is TGTGCCAGCCGATTAGATGGGGGGTCAGCTAAAGAGACCCAGTACTTC.

This chain joins TRBV18 and TRBJ1-1, with unresolved D. V was shortened by 2 bases and J by 0 bases, with 10 bases between the two germline ends. The CDR3 contains 15 residues. From germline, CDR1 is KGHSH and CDR2 LQKENI. CDR3 region: CASSPVHSLNTEAFF. The DNA for the CDR3 is TGTGCCAGCTCACCAGTGCACAGCTTGAACACTGAAGCTTTCTTT.

The chain uses TRBV13 and TRBJ2-2; TRBD2 matches 7 bases. V lost 4 bases and J lost 5; bases outside the gene matches: 4. From germline, CDR1 is PRHDT and CDR2 FYEKMQ (reference sequence). This CDR3 region has 14 residues. The CDR3, as DNA: TGTGCCAGCAGCTCGGGGGGTTGGACCGGGGAGCTGTTTTTT. Its protein product is CASSSGGWTGELFF.

The V call is TRBV18, the J call TRBJ1-3, with D perhaps TRBD1 (5 bases). The germline gives CDR1 KGHSH, CDR2 LQKENI. Trimming took off 3 bases at V and 1 base at J, with 10 bases between the two ends. This CDR3 region has 15 residues. This chain's CDR3 is CASSPQGGSGNTIYF. In nucleotides, the CDR3 is TGTGCCAGCTCACCCCAGGGTGGTTCTGGAAACACCATATATTTT.

V gene TRBV4-1 combines with J gene TRBJ1-2; TRBD1 matches 8 bases. Unmatched junction bases numbered 6, after V lost 1 base and J lost 8 bases. This CDR3 has 14 residues. Germline assignment: CDR1 MGHRA and CDR2 YSYEKL. The CDR3, as DNA: TGCGCCAGCAGCCAAGTGGTCAGGGGGCTCGGCTACACCTTC. Encoded protein: CASSQVVRGLGYTF.

This clone turned up a few times. The DNA for the CDR3 is TGTGCCAGCAGTTACAGCTCAGGGGGCCGTTTCACTGAAGCTTTCTTT. It codes for CASSYSSGGRFTEAFF. The chain uses TRBV6-5 and TRBJ1-1; 8 bases match TRBD1. Per the germline V gene, CDR1 is MNHEY and CDR2 is SVGAGI. The CDR3 consists of 16 residues. After removal of 2 bases from V and 4 bases from J, the junction contained 9 bases not matched to a gene.